This TCR beta chain was obtained from a study of blood T cell repertoires in COVID-19. How the authors handled the data: By means of reference gene primer amplification, nucleated cell counts were estimated. Clones were sequenced by immunoSEQ multiplex PCR, and TCRdb holds only the in-frame ones, with some missing. The V and J calls and clone size are taken from that table; D and trimming were inferred from the DNA. The table records a few hundred thousand clones, roughly 90% of them present only once. Sequenced sample: peripheral blood. The clonotype comes from a man between 40 and 49 years old with acute or convalescent COVID-19.

CDR3 amino acids: CASSLSGVRYAGTGGRETQYF. The CDR3 DNA follows: TGTGCCAGCAGTTTATCTGGGGTCCGGTATGCCGGGACAGGGGGCAGAGAGACCCAGTACTTC. The V call is TRBV27, the J call TRBJ2-5, with 12 bases that match TRBD1. J was trimmed by 4 bases and V by 0 bases; bases with no gene match: 18. The germline CDR1 and CDR2 sequences are MNHEY and SMNVEV (reference sequence). The CDR3 has 21 amino acids.